This TCR beta chain was captured in a study of cytomegalovirus exposure and HLA in healthy donors. Notes on this clone: Its antigen is unidentified.

The PCR ran on 60 Vbeta and 13 Jbeta primers. Data came from immunoSEQ multiplex PCR; TCRdb stores just in-frame clones and leaves some out. The table shows about 160,000 clones, with around 80% occurring only once. J gave up 5 bases and V 4 bases, and 10 bases lay outside the gene matches. Germline CDR1 is GTSNPN and CDR2 is SVGIG (reference sequence). This CDR3 is built from 14 residues. Study results and limitations: In a later analysis, TCR beta V- and J-gene trimming showed a link to a missense DCLRE1C variant. The authors enumerated under 200 TCR beta chains as linked to cytomegalovirus.

This chain links TRBV30 with TRBJ1-2, with 7 bases that match TRBD1. The sequenced sample consisted of PBMCs. The TCR sequence derives from a male donor in good health and CMV-seronegative. CDR3 in amino acids: CAWNRGTVEYGYTF. The CDR3 DNA sequence: TGTGCCTGGAACCGAGGGACAGTTGAATATGGCTACACCTTC. Drawing the rest from reference TRBV30 and TRBJ1-2, the complete variable domain is SQTIHQWPATLVQPVGSPLSLECTVEGTSNPNLYWYRQAAGRGLQLLFYSVGIGQISSEVPQNLSASRPQDRQFILSSKKLLLSDSGFYLCAWNRGTVEYGYTFGSGTRLTVV.